Listed here are 26 T cell receptor beta chains from one sample, sequenced in a study of T cell responses to AZD1222 COVID-19 vaccine. Sequenced by immunoSEQ multiplex PCR; TCRdb stores in-frame clones only, minus some. The sample holds roughly 98,000 clones, roughly nine tenths seen once. The sequences come from peripheral blood, collected on day 0 of AZD1222 vaccination. The receptors come from an adult in good health.

This chain uses TRBV6-4 with TRBJ2-3; 9 positions match TRBD2. The V segment lost 0 bases and the J segment 2 bases; nucleotides outside the gene matches: 6. Germline V gives CDR1 MRHNA, CDR2 SNTAGT. This CDR3 is built from 17 residues. CDR3 bases: TGTGCCAGCAGTGACTCTGCGGCGGGGGGGCCCACAGATACGCAGTATTTT. Translated, it gives CASSDSAAGGPTDTQYF.

The CDR3 spells CASSINWGHPEQYF. CDR3 sequence (DNA): TGTGCCAGTAGTATAAACTGGGGACACCCCGAGCAGTACTTC. The chain uses TRBV19 and TRBJ2-7; D might be TRBD1 (6 bases). Per germline, CDR1 LNHDA and CDR2 SQIVND (reference sequence). This CDR3 is built from 14 residues. Deletions cut 2 bases from V and 6 bases from J, with 14 bases between.

The genes are TRBV6-5 and TRBJ2-5; 7 bases fit TRBD1. The CDR3 runs 13 residues. Trimming took 6 bases from V and 2 from J; bases not matched to a gene: 3. Per the germline V gene, CDR1 is MNHEY and CDR2 is SVGAGI. In DNA, the CDR3 is TGTGCCAGCAGGGGGACAGTACAAGAGACCCAGTACTTC. Protein: CASRGTVQETQYF.

The chain recombines TRBV9 with TRBJ2-7; D unresolved. Germline V gene lookup returns CDR1 SGDLS and CDR2 YYNGEE. This CDR3 is built from 14 residues. Trimming stripped 0 bases from V and 7 bases from J, with 14 bases between. The CDR3 nucleotides are TGTGCCAGCAGCGTAGACGGCAGCAGGCGAGAGCAGTACTTC. Encoded protein: CASSVDGSRREQYF.

This clone was detected once. The rearrangement links TRBV1 to TRBJ2-7; the D call TRBD1 from the table was never checked on the DNA. TRBV1 is termed a pseudogene. CDR3 length: 10 amino acids. The CDR3 sequence: CTSSQDQEYF. CDR3 in DNA: TGCACCAGCAGCCAAGATCAGGAGTACTTC.

V gene TRBV5-6 combines with J gene TRBJ2-1; 8 positions match TRBD1. The CDR3 consists of 16 residues. The V gene end was trimmed by 4 bases and the J gene end by 1 base; junction bases not matched to a gene: 7. Per germline, CDR1 SGHDT and CDR2 YYEEEE. DNA of the CDR3: TGTGCCAGCAGCCAGGACAGGGCTATTTCCTACAATGAGCAGTTCTTC. This translates into CASSQDRAISYNEQFF.

The CDR3 sequence is CATSRGEPTLREQYF. CDR3 sequence (DNA): TGTGCCACCAGCAGAGGGGAGCCAACCCTTCGGGAGCAGTACTTC. The V and J genes are TRBV15 and TRBJ2-7; tentatively, D is TRBD2 (5 bases). The CDR3 is made up of 15 amino acids. Germline values: CDR1 LNHNV, CDR2 YYDKDF (reference sequence). The V end was cut by 1 base, the J end by 7 bases, with 17 bases between.

The V gene is TRBV7-2, the J gene TRBJ2-3; D is perhaps TRBD1 (5 bases). CDR3 size: 14 residues. Germline V gene lookup returns CDR1 SGHTA and CDR2 FQGNSA. Trimming left V 3 bases short and J 0 bases short, with 7 bases between. For the CDR3, the DNA is TGTGCCAGCAGCTTGGACATTAGCACAGATACGCAGTATTTT. Translation gives CASSLDISTDTQYF.

The rearrangement links TRBV6-1 to TRBJ1-6; D gene ambiguous. The ends were cut back, 2 bases at V and 5 bases at J, with 10 bases in the middle. CDR1 and CDR2 from the germline V gene are MNHNS and SASEGT. This CDR3 region has 15 residues. This chain's CDR3 is CASSESVQNNSPLHF. In DNA form, the CDR3 reads TGTGCCAGCAGTGAATCTGTACAGAATAATTCACCCCTCCACTTT.

V gene TRBV9 combines with J gene TRBJ1-1; TRBD1 is a possible D gene (6 bases). Germline V gives CDR1 SGDLS, CDR2 YYNGEE. The CDR3 is 16 residues long. V was pared by 0 bases and J by 7 bases, with 19 bases between. The CDR3 nucleotides are TGTGCCAGCAGCGTAGCCAGTGGTGCCAGGGGAGGTGAAGCTTTCTTT. Protein: CASSVASGARGGEAFF.

The chain links TRBV4-1 to TRBJ2-7; TRBD2 agrees at 8 bases. The CDR3 has 17 amino acids. V lost 2 bases, J lost 3 bases, and 12 bases stayed unmatched. Germline CDR1 and CDR2: MGHRA and YSYEKL. This CDR3 is CASSQYTGTRVNYEQYF. CDR3 bases: TGCGCCAGCAGCCAATATACCGGGACTAGGGTAAACTACGAGCAGTACTTC.

V gene TRBV4-3 combines with J gene TRBJ1-6; no clear D. This CDR3 comprises 17 residues. CDR1 is LGHNA, CDR2 YSLEER, per germline. V gave up 0 bases and J gave up 0 bases, with 9 bases separating them. This chain's CDR3 is CASSQEPSSSYNSPLHF. The CDR3 coding sequence is TGCGCCAGCAGCCAAGAACCGTCAAGCTCCTATAATTCACCCCTCCACTTT.

This chain joins TRBV6-5 and TRBJ2-6; D possibly corresponds to TRBD1 (6 bases). Trimming pared 4 bases from V and 0 bases from J, leaving 7 bases between. This CDR3 comprises 15 residues. In germline, CDR1 is MNHEY, CDR2 SVGAGI. Here the CDR3 DNA reads TGTGCCAGCAGTTCGACAGGCTCTGGGGCCAACGTCCTGACTTTC. Its protein is CASSSTGSGANVLTF.

V is TRBV19 and J is TRBJ2-1, with D perhaps matching TRBD1 (6 bases). The CDR3 loop spans 14 amino acids. V was clipped by 4 bases and J by 9 bases, with 16 bases between them. Germline V gene sequence: CDR1 LNHDA, CDR2 SQIVND (reference sequence). For the CDR3, the DNA is TGTGCCAGTAGTACTATGTTGGGGGCGAGTGAGCAGTTCTTC. Encoded protein: CASSTMLGASEQFF.

The V gene is TRBV25-1, the J gene TRBJ1-3; D is uncertain. This CDR3 has 15 amino acids. Deletions cut 3 bases from V and 1 base from J, with 10 bases between. Germline V gives CDR1 MGHDK, CDR2 SYGVNS. DNA for the CDR3: TGTGCCAGCAGTGATCTGGGGTTATCTGGAAACACCATATATTTT. Protein sequence: CASSDLGLSGNTIYF.

A remark on this clone: The sample holds other DNA sequences that translate to the same CDR3. This rearrangement joins TRBV18 to TRBJ2-1, with D uncertain. The V end lost 1 base, the J end lost 7 bases, and 2 bases lay between the germline ends. Germline CDR1 reads KGHSH; CDR2 reads LQKENI. This CDR3 region has 11 residues. DNA of the CDR3: TGTGCCAGCTCACCACTGAATGAGCAGTTCTTC. Amino acids: CASSPLNEQFF.

The V call is TRBV27, the J call TRBJ2-3, with D possibly being TRBD1 or TRBD2 (5 bases each). This CDR3 is 14 amino acids long. Trimming pared 5 bases from V and 6 bases from J, leaving 15 bases between. Germline CDR1 reads MNHEY; CDR2 reads SMNVEV (reference sequence). The CDR3 is CASSQDSRDDTQYF. CDR3 DNA sequence: TGTGCCAGCAGTCAGGACTCCAGGGACGATACGCAGTATTTT.

The V call is TRBV5-1, the J call TRBJ2-7; 10 nucleotides match TRBD1. Per germline, CDR1 SGHRS and CDR2 YFSETQ. J gave up 0 bases and V 4 bases, and 10 bases lay outside the gene matches. The CDR3 is 17 residues long. CDR3 sequence: CASSVAGGTGVSYEQYF. CDR3 DNA sequence: TGCGCCAGCAGCGTCGCAGGCGGGACAGGGGTCTCCTACGAGCAGTACTTC.

The chain carries TRBV5-6 and TRBJ2-5; a weak D match, TRBD1 (5 bases). This CDR3 is built from 16 residues. Germline CDR1 and CDR2: SGHDT and YYEEEE. V lost 4 bases and J lost 1, with 17 bases in between. CDR3 residues: CASSPGVDRLQETQYF. The DNA of the CDR3 is TGTGCCAGCAGCCCAGGAGTAGACAGACTCCAAGAGACCCAGTACTTC.

V usage is TRBV7-9 and J usage is TRBJ1-5; the D is unclear. Germline V gives CDR1 SEHNR, CDR2 FQNEAQ (reference sequence). This CDR3 is built from 12 residues. The V end was cut by 5 bases, the J end by 1 base, with 3 bases between. This CDR3 is CASSGSNQPQHF. The CDR3 DNA sequence: TGTGCCAGCAGCGGAAGCAATCAGCCCCAGCATTTT.

This chain uses TRBV5-4 with TRBJ2-5; 9 bases align to TRBD1. From germline, CDR1 is SGHNT and CDR2 YYREEE (reference sequence). The CDR3 consists of 16 residues. V was pared by 0 bases and J by 4 bases, with 7 bases of the junction left unmatched. CDR3 amino acids: CASSLAPGQGSETQYF. DNA for the CDR3: TGTGCCAGCAGCTTGGCCCCGGGACAGGGATCAGAGACCCAGTACTTC. The complete variable domain, with remaining parts taken from reference TRBV5-4 and TRBJ2-5, reads ETGVTQSPTHLIKTRGQQVTLRCSSQSGHNTVSWYQQALGQGPQFIFQYYREEENGRGNFPPRFSGLQFPNYSSELNVNALELDDSALYLCASSLAPGQGSETQYFGPGTRLLVL.

The chain recombines TRBV28 with TRBJ1-4; TRBD1 is a possible D gene (5 bases). V lost 7 bases and J 5 bases, leaving 11 bases between the germline ends. Germline lookup yields CDR1 MDHEN and CDR2 SYDVKM. There are 13 residues in the CDR3. The CDR3 DNA is TGTGCCAGCACCCGACAGATGAATGAAAAACTGTTTTTT. This codes for CASTRQMNEKLFF. The full variable domain, rest sourced from reference TRBV28 and TRBJ1-4, is DVKVTQSSRYLVKRTGEKVFLECVQDMDHENMFWYRQDPGLGLRLIYFSYDVKMKEKGDIPEGYSVSREKKERFSLILESASTNQTSMYLCASTRQMNEKLFFGSGTQLSVL.

The chain links TRBV6-1 to TRBJ1-5; D is unclear. With 3 bases removed from V and 4 bases from J, the gap between germline ends came to 13 bases. The CDR3 consists of 15 residues. CDR1 is MNHNS, CDR2 SASEGT, per germline. This CDR3 reads CASSDFWAINQPQHF. CDR3 nucleotide sequence: TGTGCCAGCAGTGATTTTTGGGCAATAAATCAGCCCCAGCATTTT.

In its sample, this clone was seen once. The chain combines TRBV10-3 with TRBJ2-7; D not resolved. Trimming took 4 bases from V and 1 from J, leaving 11 bases between them. Germline assignment: CDR1 ENHRY and CDR2 SYGVKD. The CDR3 has 14 residues. The CDR3 DNA reads TGTGCCATCAGTGGCCGGACCAGTTCCTACGAGCAGTACTTC. Amino acid sequence: CAISGRTSSYEQYF.

The CDR3: CASSHLLAGGSNTQYF. The CDR3 DNA reads as TGTGCCAGCAGCCATTTGCTAGCGGGGGGTTCGAATACGCAGTATTTT. The chain uses TRBV3-1 (or the pseudogene TRBV3-2) and TRBJ2-3, with 11 nucleotides matching TRBD2. Per the germline V gene, CDR1 is LGHDT and CDR2 is YNNKEL (reference sequence). The CDR3 loop spans 16 amino acids. Trimming at V came to 3 bases and at J to 7 bases, leaving 9 bases not matched to a gene.

The chain uses TRBV19 and TRBJ1-6; D is unresolved. This CDR3 is built from 15 residues. V was trimmed by 2 bases and J by 9 bases, leaving 14 bases between them. CDR1 is LNHDA, CDR2 SQIVND, per germline (reference sequence). The DNA for the CDR3 is TGTGCCAGTAGTATAAAAACTGGACCAGTTTCACCCCTCCACTTT. This codes for CASSIKTGPVSPLHF. The variable domain in full, with the rest retrieved from reference TRBV19 and TRBJ1-6, is DGGITQSPKYLFRKEGQNVTLSCEQNLNHDAMYWYRQDPGQGLRLIYYSQIVNDFQKGDIAEGYSVSREKKESFPLTVTSAQKNPTAFYLCASSIKTGPVSPLHFGNGTRLTVT.